This T cell receptor (beta chain) was sequenced during a study of T cell responses to AZD1222 COVID-19 vaccine. Study-wide results and caveats: Variant regions that are unmutated are reportedly the target of nearly half of spike-specific TCRs. Repertoires were sampled only after the peak T cell response.

Sequencing used immunoSEQ multiplex PCR; TCRdb keeps in-frame clones, though not all of them. The repertoire holds 150,000 to 200,000 clones, more than 80% seen once, with approximately 4% in the top ten. There are 15 residues in the CDR3. CDR1 is SGHTA, CDR2 FQGNSA, per germline. The V gene lost 1 base and the J gene lost 0 bases, with 10 bases spanning the gap. Remarks on this clone: Its antigen is unidentified.

J is TRBJ2-7 and V is TRBV7-2; a weak D match, TRBD2 (6 bases). The TCR was taken from an adult who received the MenACWY meningococcal vaccine as a control. The material sequenced was peripheral blood, taken 28 days after the second dose of the MenACWY control vaccine. In DNA, the CDR3 is TGTGCCAGCAGCTTAGTCGGGGGAACCTCCTACGAGCAGTACTTC. This encodes CASSLVGGTSYEQYF.